The T cell receptor (beta chain) described here comes from a study of T cells in Graves' hyperthyroidism and ophthalmopathy. This CDR3 spans 12 amino acids. Germline V gene lookup returns CDR1 SQVTM and CDR2 ANQGSEA. Trimming took off 5 bases at V and 6 bases at J, with 12 bases between the two ends. This clonotype has more than one count but fewer than ten. Its antigen is currently unknown. The PBMCs were sourced from fresh peripheral blood (about 10 ml). General study results and limits: Among clonotypes expanded in thyroid above 0.001, most were also found in blood. Before onset, ophthalmopathy was predicted by the model a median around 6.5 months earlier.

RNA transcripts yielded amplified TCR beta CDR3 regions. RT-PCR in the first round (using the HTBI primer set) targeted the TCR CDR3. TCRdb processed the multiplex PCR reads anew with MiXCR; each CDR3 protein has one entry. The sample consists of hundreds of thousands of distinct CDR3 sequences, around 18% of them appearing once. The chain is built from TRBV29-1 and TRBJ2-3; D call uncertain. The TCR sequence derives from a man aged 35-49 years with Graves' hyperthyroidism. Material for sequencing was blood. DNA for the CDR3: TGCAGCGTTCGCTGGACCACCGATACGCAGTATTTT. Its protein product is CSVRWTTDTQYF.